The clone carrying this TCR beta chain appeared a few times. Its antigen is unknown. The data are from a study of cytomegalovirus exposure and HLA in healthy donors. Study information: As an earlier analysis found, 150 million to 200 million T cells yielded fewer than 130 million unique TCR beta sequences. A data release that came early held 80 million to 95 million unique TCRs from HLA-typed donors.

Study-level points and caveats: The classifier was said to identify cytomegalovirus status with high specificity and sensitivity.

This CDR3 contains 13 residues. Trimming cost V 6 bases and J 5 bases; bases outside gene matches: 2. Looked up from germline, CDR1 is MDHEN and CDR2 is SYDVKM. Both 60 Vbeta primers and 13 Jbeta primers went into the PCR. Assay used: immunoSEQ multiplex PCR; TCRdb lists only in-frame clones, some missing. Among roughly 120,000 clones listed, roughly 76% were seen once. The J gene is TRBJ1-4, the V gene TRBV28, with 8 bases fitting TRBD1. The TCR comes from a man aged 50 or older in good health and CMV-seropositive. The sample comprised PBMCs. The CDR3 sequence: CASRDRGNEKLFF. CDR3 nucleotides: TGTGCCAGCAGAGACAGGGGAAATGAAAAACTGTTTTTT.